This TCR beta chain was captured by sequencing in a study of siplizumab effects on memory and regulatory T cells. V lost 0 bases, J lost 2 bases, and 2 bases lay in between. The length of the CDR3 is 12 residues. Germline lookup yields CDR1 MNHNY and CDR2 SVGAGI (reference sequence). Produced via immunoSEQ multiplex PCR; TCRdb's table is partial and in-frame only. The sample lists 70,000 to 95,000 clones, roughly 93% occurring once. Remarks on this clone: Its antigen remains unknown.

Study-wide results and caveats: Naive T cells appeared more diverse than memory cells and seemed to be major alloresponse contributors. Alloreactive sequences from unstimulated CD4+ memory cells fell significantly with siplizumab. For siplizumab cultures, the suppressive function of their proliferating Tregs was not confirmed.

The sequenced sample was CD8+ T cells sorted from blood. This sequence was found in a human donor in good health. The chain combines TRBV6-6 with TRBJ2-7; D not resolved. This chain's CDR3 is CASSYSAYEQYF. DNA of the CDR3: TGTGCCAGCAGTTACTCGGCCTACGAGCAGTACTTC.